These 14 T cell receptor beta chains were sequenced from one sample in a study of Ad26.COV2.S vaccination and SARS-CoV-2 variants. The sample's treatment: 19 received Ad26.COV2.S at low or high dose, single or two shots; five or six received placebo; per-sample allocation not given. Sampling took place 63 days after the first vaccine or placebo injection. Only in-frame clones appear in the TCRdb table, and some are missing; sequencing was by immunoSEQ multiplex PCR. The sample has about 400,000 clones; under 90% are singletons. Sequencing was performed on peripheral blood, taken in a trial of Ad26.COV2.S vaccine versus placebo. Every receptor here comes from a person aged 18-65 years who received the Ad26.COV2.S COVID-19 vaccine or a placebo.

The rearrangement joins TRBV4-3 to TRBJ2-2; D is perhaps TRBD1 (6 bases). V lost 4 bases, J lost 4 bases, and 13 bases lay in between. The CDR3 spans 15 residues. Germline CDR1 is LGHNA and CDR2 is YSLEER. The CDR3 reads CASSPTGSGTGELFF. The CDR3 DNA is TGCGCCAGCAGCCCTACAGGGAGTGGCACCGGGGAGCTGTTTTTT.

V and J are TRBV7-9 and TRBJ2-3; TRBD2 matches at 14 bases. This CDR3 has 17 amino acids. Germline values: CDR1 SEHNR, CDR2 FQNEAQ (reference sequence). V trimming: 1 base; J trimming: 1 base; junction bases outside the gene matches: 1. CDR3 sequence reads: CASSLGGLAGGTDTQYF. CDR3 bases: TGTGCCAGCAGCTTAGGGGGACTAGCGGGGGGCACAGATACGCAGTATTTT.

The V call is TRBV9, the J call TRBJ2-2, with 7 bases lining up with TRBD1. The trim removed 0 bases at V and 7 bases at J, leaving 3 bases unmatched. The CDR3 covers 14 residues. CDR1 and CDR2 from the germline V gene are SGDLS and YYNGEE. CDR3 bases: TGTGCCAGCAGCGTAGCGGCAGGGGGCGGGGAGCTGTTTTTT. Protein sequence: CASSVAAGGGELFF.

The genes are TRBV6-5 and TRBJ1-1; D unclear. CDR3 length equals 13 residues. Trimming took off 4 bases at V and 5 bases at J, with 11 bases between the two ends. The germline gives CDR1 MNHEY, CDR2 SVGAGI. CDR3 protein: CASSSPGGTEAFF. The DNA for the CDR3 is TGTGCCAGCAGTTCCCCTGGAGGGACTGAAGCTTTCTTT.

The chain combines TRBV7-2 with TRBJ2-3; possibly TRBD1 or TRBD2 for D (5 bases each). The germline V and J ends were trimmed by 2 bases and 4 bases, with 13 bases remaining between them. Looked up from germline, CDR1 is SGHTA and CDR2 is FQGNSA. The CDR3 has 15 residues. This chain's CDR3 is CASSLNRDPPDTQYF. The CDR3 nucleotides read TGTGCCAGCAGCTTAAACCGGGACCCCCCAGATACGCAGTATTTT.

The sample holds one count of this clone. The rearrangement uses TRBV7-9 and TRBJ2-2; TRBD2 matches at 9 bases. Germline V gene sequence: CDR1 SEHNR, CDR2 FQNEAQ (reference sequence). The V and J ends lost 3 bases and 4 bases, in that order; junction bases with no gene match: 3. This CDR3 comprises 15 residues. In DNA, the CDR3 is TGTGCCAGCAGCTTCCTAGCGGGACCCACCGGGGAGCTGTTTTTT. It is translated as CASSFLAGPTGELFF.

The chain has TRBV27 and TRBJ2-1, with 9 positions matching TRBD2. Germline loops: CDR1 MNHEY, CDR2 SMNVEV (reference sequence). Germline trimming cut 0 bases from V and 3 bases from J; bases unmatched to any gene: 3. This CDR3 region has 16 residues. The CDR3 is CASSLSSSGDYNEQFF. DNA of the CDR3: TGTGCCAGCAGTTTATCCTCTAGCGGGGACTACAATGAGCAGTTCTTC.

This clone was observed a handful of times. The chain combines TRBV6-5 with TRBJ1-1; D is undetermined. Germline CDR1 and CDR2: MNHEY and SVGAGI. With 6 bases removed from V and 6 bases from J, the gap between germline ends came to 14 bases. The CDR3 is made up of 13 amino acids. CDR3 loop: CASRRGLSAEAFF. CDR3 DNA: TGTGCCAGCAGACGTGGCCTCTCGGCTGAAGCTTTCTTT.

This clone was seen only once. The rearrangement uses TRBV21-1 and TRBJ1-1. TRBV21-1 counts as a pseudogene. The CDR3 is made up of 15 amino acids. The CDR3 DNA follows: TGTGCCAGCAGCAAATTTTTCGGGGGGGGCCCTGAAGCTTTCTTT. This codes for CASSKFFGGGPEAFF.

The gene calls are TRBV10-2 and TRBJ1-1; TRBD1 is a possible D gene (6 bases). The CDR3 extends over 16 amino acids. V was shortened by 3 bases and J by 1 base, with 15 bases between the two germline ends. CDR1 and CDR2 from the germline V gene are WSHSY and SAAADI. The CDR3 sequence: CASSDAGTGWNTEAFF. Written as DNA, the CDR3 is TGCGCCAGCAGTGATGCGGGAACAGGGTGGAACACTGAAGCTTTCTTT.

The rearrangement links TRBV7-3 to TRBJ2-3; D call uncertain. Germline values: CDR1 SGHTA, CDR2 FQGTGA. The CDR3 runs 13 residues. V lost 5 bases to trimming and J lost 4 bases, with 10 bases between them. The DNA of the CDR3 is TGTGCCAGCAGCCCACAGATGGCAGATACGCAGTATTTT. Translation gives CASSPQMADTQYF. Combining the CDR3 with reference TRBV7-3 and TRBJ2-3 gives the whole variable domain GAGVSQTPSNKVTEKGKYVELRCDPISGHTALYWYRQSLGQGPEFLIYFQGTGAADDSGLPNDRFFAVRPEGSVSTLKIQRTERGDSAVYLCASSPQMADTQYFGPGTRLTVL.

The chain recombines TRBV5-8 with TRBJ2-1; 7 nucleotides agree with TRBD2. CDR1 is SGHTS, CDR2 YDEGEE, per germline. This CDR3 has 13 amino acids. With 4 bases clipped from V and 7 bases from J, the junction kept 5 bases outside the gene matches. CDR3 nucleotide sequence: TGTGCCAGCAGCCTCTGGGGGGGGAATGAGCAGTTCTTC. Translation: CASSLWGGNEQFF.

V gene TRBV28 combines with J gene TRBJ1-2; D is perhaps TRBD1 (6 bases). Germline CDR1 reads MDHEN; CDR2 reads SYDVKM. V lost 6 bases to trimming and J lost 6 bases, with 17 bases between them. The CDR3 consists of 14 residues. The DNA of the CDR3 is TGTGCCAGCAGACCCCTGGAGGGGGGGGATGGCTACACCTTC. Translating gives CASRPLEGGDGYTF.

V usage is TRBV2 and J usage is TRBJ1-1; D might be TRBD1 (6 bases). Germline lookup yields CDR1 SNHLY and CDR2 FYNNEI. The germline V and J ends were trimmed by 5 bases and 10 bases, with 20 bases remaining between them. The CDR3 consists of 14 residues. The CDR3 bases are TGTGCCAGCAGTACTAACCGCGGGACAAATCCAGCTTTCTTT. Its translation: CASSTNRGTNPAFF.